These T cell receptor beta chains were read from a single sample in a study of high-grade serous ovarian cancer treatment subgroups. The protocol was immunoSEQ multiplex PCR, while the TCRdb copy is restricted to in-frame clones and leaves out a portion. The sample lists 2,500 to 3,500 clones, around 74% occurring once. The sample taken for sequencing was tumor tissue. These receptors originate from a human donor with high-grade serous ovarian cancer. CDR3s include the opening cysteine and the closing phenylalanine or tryptophan. A row's size may be missing; if present it is once, few, many or a size class.

v_call,j_call,clone_size,cdr3_aa
TRBV4-1,TRBJ2-3,.,CASSQGGAVTDTQYF
TRBV2,TRBJ2-2,few,CASTYGTYTTGELFF
TRBV28,.,.,CASSPPGTPTYEQYF
TRBV7-9,TRBJ2-7,.,CASSYDRGSSYEQYF
TRBV6-5,TRBJ2-3,once,CASSAGSGRDTQYF
TRBV6-1,TRBJ1-1,.,CASTEQPNTEAFF
TRBV28,TRBJ1-4,.,CASSRSQEKLFF
TRBV5-6,TRBJ2-5,.,CASSFGGWETQYF
TRBV28,TRBJ2-1,large,CASSLPGTPPMEQFF
TRBV11-1,TRBJ2-4,.,CASSEEGNIQYF
TRBV28,TRBJ1-1,.,CASSPGLRGSVRTEAFF
TRBV19,TRBJ2-1,.,CASSPTGTSGGVFDEQFF
TRBV7-9,TRBJ2-7,few,CASGPLEAHEQYF
TRBV18,TRBJ2-3,.,CASSQEAGGPDTQYF
TRBV7-9,TRBJ2-5,.,CASTGTSLVGYQETQYF
TRBV21-1,TRBJ1-2,once,CASIRGHGYTF
TRBV18,TRBJ1-4,.,CASSPRTATNEKLFF
TRBV6-5,TRBJ1-2,.,CASSFITGTLQYGYTF
TRBV29-1,TRBJ2-1,.,CSVEPPSGRFDEQFF
TRBV7-2,TRBJ2-1,.,CASSLSSGRGKGEQFF
TRBV27,TRBJ2-3,.,CASSLYTGGPDTQYF
TRBV28,TRBJ1-4,.,CASARYGLINEKLFF
TRBV19,TRBJ2-3,.,CASSIGPLAGVLTDTQYF
TRBV6-1,TRBJ2-7,.,CASSDPSGRYEQYF
TRBV9,TRBJ1-2,once,CASSVADGEGYTF
TRBV6-1,TRBJ2-1,.,CASSENRPFF
TRBV10-1,TRBJ2-7,.,CASSPGTGRTYEQYF